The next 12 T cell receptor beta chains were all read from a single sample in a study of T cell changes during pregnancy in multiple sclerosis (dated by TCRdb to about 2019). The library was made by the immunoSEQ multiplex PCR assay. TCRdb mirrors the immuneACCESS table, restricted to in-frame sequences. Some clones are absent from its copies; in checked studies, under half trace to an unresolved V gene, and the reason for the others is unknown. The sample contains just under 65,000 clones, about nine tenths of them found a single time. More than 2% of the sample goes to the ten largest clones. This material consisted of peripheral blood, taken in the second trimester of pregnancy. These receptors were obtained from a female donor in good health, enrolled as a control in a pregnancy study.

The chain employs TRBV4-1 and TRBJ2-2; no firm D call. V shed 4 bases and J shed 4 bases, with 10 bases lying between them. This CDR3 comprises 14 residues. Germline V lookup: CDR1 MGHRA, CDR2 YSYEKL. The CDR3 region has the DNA TGCGCCAGCAGCCCGATTCTACGCACCGGGGAGCTGTTTTTT. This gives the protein CASSPILRTGELFF.

DNA for the CDR3: TGTGCCAGCGGGGCGGGAGGTACGTCCTCCTACGAGCAGTACTTC. Its translation: CASGAGGTSSYEQYF. V gene TRBV6-5 combines with J gene TRBJ2-7; TRBD2 agrees at 8 bases. Looked up from germline, CDR1 is MNHEY and CDR2 is SVGAGI. J was trimmed by 0 bases and V by 8 bases; bases with no gene match: 9. The CDR3 covers 15 residues.

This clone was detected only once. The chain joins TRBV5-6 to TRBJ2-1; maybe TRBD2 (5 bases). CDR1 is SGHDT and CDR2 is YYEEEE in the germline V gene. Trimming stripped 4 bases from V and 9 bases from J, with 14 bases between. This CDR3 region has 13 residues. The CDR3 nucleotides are TGTGCCAGCAGCAGCCGGGATCGTAGTGAGCAGTTCTTC. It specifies CASSSRDRSEQFF.

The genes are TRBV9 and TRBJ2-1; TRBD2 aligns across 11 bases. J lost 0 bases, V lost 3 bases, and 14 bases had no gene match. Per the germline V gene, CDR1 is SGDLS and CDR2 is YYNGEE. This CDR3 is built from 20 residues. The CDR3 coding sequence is TGTGCCAGCAGCGAGGGTTCCAGGGGTAGCGGGGGGGACTCCTACAATGAGCAGTTCTTC. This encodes CASSEGSRGSGGDSYNEQFF.

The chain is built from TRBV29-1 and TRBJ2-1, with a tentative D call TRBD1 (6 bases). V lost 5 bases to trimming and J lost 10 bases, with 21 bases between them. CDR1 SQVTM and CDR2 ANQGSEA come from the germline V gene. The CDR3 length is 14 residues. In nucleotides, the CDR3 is TGCAGCGTTCTTCGCTTCGGAGCAGGGGAGGAGCAGTTCTTC. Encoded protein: CSVLRFGAGEEQFF.

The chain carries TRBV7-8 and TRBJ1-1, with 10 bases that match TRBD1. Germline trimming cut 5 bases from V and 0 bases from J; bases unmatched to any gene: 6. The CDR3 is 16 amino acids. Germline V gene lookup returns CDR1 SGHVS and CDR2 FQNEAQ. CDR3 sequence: CASSTGTGEMNTEAFF. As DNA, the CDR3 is TGTGCCAGCAGCACCGGGACAGGGGAAATGAACACTGAAGCTTTCTTT.

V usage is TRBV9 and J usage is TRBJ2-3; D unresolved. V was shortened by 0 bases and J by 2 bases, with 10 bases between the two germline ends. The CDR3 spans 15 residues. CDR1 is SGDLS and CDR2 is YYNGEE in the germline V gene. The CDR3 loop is CASSVELIATDTQYF. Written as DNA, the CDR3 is TGTGCCAGCAGCGTAGAACTAATTGCCACAGATACGCAGTATTTT.

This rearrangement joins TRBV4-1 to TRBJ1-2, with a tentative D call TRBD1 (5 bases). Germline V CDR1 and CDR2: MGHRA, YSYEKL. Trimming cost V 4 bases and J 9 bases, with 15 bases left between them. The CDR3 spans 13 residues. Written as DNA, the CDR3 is TGCGCCAGCAGCCTGGTGGGGGAGGGACGCTACACCTTC. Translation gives CASSLVGEGRYTF.

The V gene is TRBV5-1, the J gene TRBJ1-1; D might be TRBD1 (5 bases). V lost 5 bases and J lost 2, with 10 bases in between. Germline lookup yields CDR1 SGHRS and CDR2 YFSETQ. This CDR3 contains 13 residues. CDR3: CASRLQGNTEAFF. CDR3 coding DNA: TGCGCCAGCAGGCTCCAGGGCAACACTGAAGCTTTCTTT.

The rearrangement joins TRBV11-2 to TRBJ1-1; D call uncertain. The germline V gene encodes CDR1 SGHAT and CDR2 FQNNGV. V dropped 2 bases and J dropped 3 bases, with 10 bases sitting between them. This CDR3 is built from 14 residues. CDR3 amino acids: CASSLPVRDTEAFF. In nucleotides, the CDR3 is TGTGCCAGCAGCTTACCCGTGCGGGACACTGAAGCTTTCTTT.

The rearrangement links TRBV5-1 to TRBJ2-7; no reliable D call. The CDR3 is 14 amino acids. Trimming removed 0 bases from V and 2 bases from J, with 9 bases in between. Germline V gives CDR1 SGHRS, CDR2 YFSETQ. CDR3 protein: CASSLVAITYEQYF. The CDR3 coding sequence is TGCGCCAGCAGCTTGGTGGCAATTACCTACGAGCAGTACTTC.

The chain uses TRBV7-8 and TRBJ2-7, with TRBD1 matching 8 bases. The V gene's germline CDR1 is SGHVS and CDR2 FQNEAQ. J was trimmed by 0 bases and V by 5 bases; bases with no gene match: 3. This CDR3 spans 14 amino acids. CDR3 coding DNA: TGTGCCAGCAGCACTACAGGGGGCTCCTACGAGCAGTACTTC. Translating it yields CASSTTGGSYEQYF.